These 24 T cell receptor beta chains share one sample of origin, sequenced in a study of shared clonotypes between healthy human individuals. Sequencing was performed with immunoSEQ multiplex PCR; in TCRdb, only in-frame clones are kept and a portion is missing. The table includes approximately 530,000 clones, roughly 95% detected once. Sequencing used naive CD4+ T cells sorted from blood. Subset specified: CD45RA+ positively selected. The receptors derive from a woman aged 25 to 39 in good health.

As regards this clone: Additional DNA sequences in this sample encode the identical CDR3. The rearrangement joins TRBV28 to TRBJ1-4; a weak D match, TRBD1 (6 bases). The CDR3 extends over 14 amino acids. Trimming stripped 3 bases from V and 5 bases from J, with 10 bases between. Germline lookup yields CDR1 MDHEN and CDR2 SYDVKM. Written as DNA, the CDR3 is TGTGCCAGCAGTTTCGGGGGGGCAAATGAAAAACTGTTTTTT. Amino acid sequence: CASSFGGANEKLFF.

The chain combines TRBV5-1 with TRBJ2-5, with TRBD2 matching over 8 bases. CDR1 is SGHRS, CDR2 YFSETQ, per germline. This CDR3 is 15 amino acids long. V gave up 4 bases and J gave up 2 bases; unmatched junction bases: 7. CDR3 coding DNA: TGCGCCAGCAGCGTTCTAGCGGGTGATCAAGAGACCCAGTACTTC. Translation gives CASSVLAGDQETQYF.

V usage is TRBV7-9 and J usage is TRBJ2-7, with 10 positions matching TRBD2. Germline V lookup: CDR1 SEHNR, CDR2 FQNEAQ (reference sequence). The CDR3 length is 15 residues. V lost 3 bases to trimming and J lost 7 bases; unmatched junction nucleotides: 9. In DNA, the CDR3 is TGTGCCAGCAGCTTGACTAGCGGGTTAACGGGGGAGCAGTACTTC. Translation: CASSLTSGLTGEQYF. Based on the CDR3 plus reference TRBV7-9 and TRBJ2-7, the full variable domain is DTGVSQNPRHKITKRGQNVTFRCDPISEHNRLYWYRQTLGQGPEFLTYFQNEAQLEKSRLLSDRFSAERPKGSFSTLEIQRTEQGDSAMYLCASSLTSGLTGEQYFGPGTRLTVT.

J is TRBJ2-7 and V is TRBV5-1; 9 bases agree with TRBD1. Germline V gene lookup returns CDR1 SGHRS and CDR2 YFSETQ. The J segment lost 3 bases and the V segment lost 5 bases, leaving 12 bases of the junction unmatched. This CDR3 has 16 residues. CDR3 residues: CASSAGPPGQGYEQYF. CDR3 DNA: TGCGCCAGCAGTGCGGGTCCACCGGGACAGGGCTACGAGCAGTACTTC. Full variable domain (remainder filled in from reference TRBV5-1 and TRBJ2-7): KAGVTQTPRYLIKTRGQQVTLSCSPISGHRSVSWYQQTPGQGLQFLFEYFSETQRNKGNFPGRFSGRQFSNSRSEMNVSTLELGDSALYLCASSAGPPGQGYEQYFGPGTRLTVT.

J is TRBJ2-5 and V is TRBV4-2; D gene ambiguous. CDR3 length equals 16 residues. V was shortened by 0 bases and J by 1 base, with 12 bases between the two germline ends. Germline-derived CDR1 and CDR2 are LGHNA and YNFKEQ. The CDR3, as DNA: TGTGCCAGCAGCCAAGATAGGCCGACTGGCCAAGAGACCCAGTACTTC. Amino acids: CASSQDRPTGQETQYF.

This sequence joins TRBV4-1 and TRBJ2-3; D perhaps matches TRBD1 (6 bases). CDR3 length equals 16 residues. V lost 2 bases to trimming and J lost 3 bases, with 15 bases between them. Per the germline V gene, CDR1 is MGHRA and CDR2 is YSYEKL. The CDR3 spells CASSQLGQKRTDTQYF. The CDR3 DNA reads TGCGCCAGCAGCCAACTGGGACAAAAAAGGACAGATACGCAGTATTTT.

The gene calls are TRBV27 and TRBJ2-3; 8 bases are a match to TRBD2. The CDR3 is 15 amino acids. V lost 6 bases, J lost 5 bases, and 10 bases stayed unmatched. CDR1 is MNHEY, CDR2 SMNVEV, per germline (reference sequence). CDR3 protein: CASRPRTSLKDTQYF. The CDR3 DNA sequence: TGTGCCAGCAGACCCAGGACTAGCCTCAAAGATACGCAGTATTTT.

The genes are TRBV27 and TRBJ1-2; TRBD1 matches at 8 bases. The CDR3 spans 15 residues. Germline CDR1 is MNHEY and CDR2 is SMNVEV (reference sequence). Trimming removed 4 bases from V and 4 bases from J; junction bases left unmatched: 8. CDR3 loop: CASSSRTGSLYGYTF. As DNA, the CDR3 is TGTGCCAGCAGTTCAAGGACAGGGAGCCTCTATGGCTACACCTTC.

The gene calls are TRBV18 and TRBJ2-7; D is perhaps TRBD1 (6 bases). Trimming cost V 3 bases and J 5 bases, with 14 bases left between them. CDR1 is KGHSH, CDR2 LQKENI, per germline. The CDR3 loop spans 14 amino acids. CDR3 DNA: TGTGCCAGCTCACCCCACCCCACAGGGAACGAGCAGTACTTC. Encoded protein: CASSPHPTGNEQYF.

The chain recombines TRBV7-7 with TRBJ2-1, with no clear D. The CDR3 totals 14 residues. The V gene's germline CDR1 is SSHAT and CDR2 FNYEAQ (reference sequence). V shed 4 bases and J shed 10 bases, with 17 bases lying between them. The DNA for the CDR3 is TGTGCCAGCAGCTCCACCACCTTGGCGAAGGAGCAGTTCTTC. Its translation is CASSSTTLAKEQFF.

This clone was observed once. The V gene is TRBV4-1, the J gene TRBJ2-5; the match to TRBD2 covers 12 bases. The better agreement between TRBJ2-7 and the DNA end casts doubt on the J call. CDR3 size: 14 residues. Germline V gene sequence: CDR1 MGHRA, CDR2 YSYEKL. DNA for the CDR3: TGCGCCAGCAGCGCACTAGCGGGAGGCTACGAGCAGTACTTC. Its protein product is CASSALAGGYEQYF.

This chain joins TRBV5-1 and TRBJ2-3, with D uncertain. Germline CDR1 reads SGHRS; CDR2 reads YFSETQ. The CDR3 has 12 residues. V gave up 4 bases and J gave up 3 bases, with 6 bases separating them. The CDR3, as DNA: TGCGCCAGCAGCCATACTACAGATACGCAGTATTTT. As protein: CASSHTTDTQYF.

The chain uses TRBV5-1 and TRBJ2-7; either TRBD1 or TRBD2 may fit D (5 bases each). V shed 1 base and J shed 1 base, with 15 bases lying between them. Germline CDR1 is SGHRS and CDR2 is YFSETQ. This CDR3 is built from 16 residues. CDR3 nucleotides: TGCGCCAGCAGCTTGTCTTCGGGGCCTTTTTCCTACGAGCAGTACTTC. Amino acids: CASSLSSGPFSYEQYF.

This rearrangement joins TRBV9 to TRBJ2-1, with 9 bases fitting TRBD1. Germline CDR1 reads SGDLS; CDR2 reads YYNGEE. V dropped 3 bases and J dropped 10; count of bases not matched to a gene: 8. CDR3 length: 14 amino acids. CDR3 coding DNA: TGTGCCAGCAGCGGGAGGGACAGGGCATGGGAGCAGTTCTTC. It yields the protein CASSGRDRAWEQFF.

This clone occurred once. This chain uses TRBV5-1 with TRBJ2-7; 9 nucleotides match TRBD2. This CDR3 contains 16 residues. Trimming cost V 2 bases and J 5 bases; bases outside gene matches: 11. Per the germline V gene, CDR1 is SGHRS and CDR2 is YFSETQ. CDR3 region: CASSLQRTSERHEQYF. The CDR3 DNA reads as TGCGCCAGCAGCTTACAACGGACTAGCGAGAGACACGAGCAGTACTTC.

The chain links TRBV28 to TRBJ2-7; perhaps TRBD2 as D (5 bases). The V gene lost 6 bases and the J gene lost 2 bases, with 20 bases spanning the gap. The CDR3 has 16 residues. Germline V lookup: CDR1 MDHEN, CDR2 SYDVKM. The CDR3 DNA is TGTGCCAGCAGGGCGGGCTCTGGCAGCGGTACCTACGAGCAGTACTTC. Protein: CASRAGSGSGTYEQYF.

The rearrangement links TRBV9 to TRBJ2-7; perhaps D is TRBD1 or TRBD2 (6 bases each). The germline V and J ends were trimmed by 5 bases and 1 base, with 19 bases remaining between them. The CDR3 extends over 16 amino acids. Germline V gives CDR1 SGDLS, CDR2 YYNGEE. This chain's CDR3 is CASSGVSGGGSYEQYF. For the CDR3, the DNA is TGTGCCAGCAGTGGAGTTAGCGGAGGGGGATCCTACGAGCAGTACTTC.

The chain recombines TRBV14 with TRBJ1-1, with D unclear. V lost 7 bases and J 8 bases, leaving 5 bases between the germline ends. Per the germline V gene, CDR1 is SGHDN and CDR2 is FVKESK. The CDR3 contains 9 residues. CDR3 protein: CASKQEAFF. The CDR3 nucleotides are TGTGCCAGCAAGCAGGAAGCTTTCTTT. Full variable domain (rest looked up from reference TRBV14 and TRBJ1-1): EAGVTQFPSHSVIEKGQTVTLRCDPISGHDNLYWYRRVMGKEIKFLLHFVKESKQDESGMPNNRFLAERTGGTYSTLKVQPAELEDSGVYFCASKQEAFFGQGTRLTVV.

This chain joins TRBV14 and TRBJ2-1, with 8 bases lining up with TRBD1. Germline V CDR1 and CDR2: SGHDN, FVKESK. The V and J ends lost 5 bases and 0 bases, in that order; junction bases with no gene match: 18. CDR3 length equals 20 residues. This CDR3 reads CASSRRTGREVYSSYNEQFF. For the CDR3, the DNA is TGTGCCAGCAGCAGACGGACAGGGCGGGAAGTGTATAGCTCCTACAATGAGCAGTTCTTC.

The gene calls are TRBV15 and TRBJ2-3, with 10 bases identical to TRBD1. The length of the CDR3 is 17 residues. Germline V CDR1 and CDR2: LNHNV, YYDKDF (reference sequence). V lost 2 bases, J lost 3 bases, and 8 bases stayed unmatched. The CDR3 protein is CATSRLDRGRKTDTQYF. The CDR3 bases are TGTGCCACCAGCAGATTGGACAGGGGGAGGAAGACAGATACGCAGTATTTT.

This clone has only one observation. CDR3: CASSLGTGGTSSTDTQYF. The CDR3 DNA reads TGCGCCAGCAGCTTAGGGACGGGAGGGACCTCAAGCACAGATACGCAGTATTTT. The genes are TRBV5-1 and TRBJ2-3; 8 nucleotides match TRBD2. CDR1 is SGHRS and CDR2 is YFSETQ in the germline V gene. The CDR3 sequence is 18 residues long. Trimming took 2 bases from V and 0 from J; bases not matched to a gene: 11.

The V gene is TRBV7-3, the J gene TRBJ2-2; D not resolved. CDR1 and CDR2 from the germline V gene are SGHTA and FQGTGA. With 1 base removed from V and 2 bases from J, the gap between germline ends came to 11 bases. This CDR3 is built from 16 residues. The DNA for the CDR3 is TGTGCCAGCAGCTTAATAAATGGGATAAACACCGGGGAGCTGTTTTTT. Protein sequence: CASSLINGINTGELFF.

This clone has a single count. The rearrangement joins TRBV6-1 to TRBJ1-5; TRBD1 aligns across 9 bases. The J segment lost 5 bases and the V segment lost 1 base, leaving 0 bases of the junction unmatched. Germline V gene lookup returns CDR1 MNHNS and CDR2 SASEGT. CDR3 length: 14 amino acids. As DNA, the CDR3 is TGTGCCAGCAGTGAAGGACAGGGGGATCAGCCCCAGCATTTT. It is translated as CASSEGQGDQPQHF.

This chain uses TRBV28 with TRBJ2-1, with TRBD2 matching over 8 bases. J gave up 3 bases and V 4 bases, and 5 bases lay outside the gene matches. This CDR3 has 15 amino acids. Germline V gene data show CDR1 as MDHEN and CDR2 as SYDVKM. In DNA form, the CDR3 reads TGTGCCAGCAGTTCAACTAGCGGTTACTACAATGAGCAGTTCTTC. It yields the protein CASSSTSGYYNEQFF. Complete variable domain (other parts from reference TRBV28 and TRBJ2-1): DVKVTQSSRYLVKRTGEKVFLECVQDMDHENMFWYRQDPGLGLRLIYFSYDVKMKEKGDIPEGYSVSREKKERFSLILESASTNQTSMYLCASSSTSGYYNEQFFGPGTRLTVL.